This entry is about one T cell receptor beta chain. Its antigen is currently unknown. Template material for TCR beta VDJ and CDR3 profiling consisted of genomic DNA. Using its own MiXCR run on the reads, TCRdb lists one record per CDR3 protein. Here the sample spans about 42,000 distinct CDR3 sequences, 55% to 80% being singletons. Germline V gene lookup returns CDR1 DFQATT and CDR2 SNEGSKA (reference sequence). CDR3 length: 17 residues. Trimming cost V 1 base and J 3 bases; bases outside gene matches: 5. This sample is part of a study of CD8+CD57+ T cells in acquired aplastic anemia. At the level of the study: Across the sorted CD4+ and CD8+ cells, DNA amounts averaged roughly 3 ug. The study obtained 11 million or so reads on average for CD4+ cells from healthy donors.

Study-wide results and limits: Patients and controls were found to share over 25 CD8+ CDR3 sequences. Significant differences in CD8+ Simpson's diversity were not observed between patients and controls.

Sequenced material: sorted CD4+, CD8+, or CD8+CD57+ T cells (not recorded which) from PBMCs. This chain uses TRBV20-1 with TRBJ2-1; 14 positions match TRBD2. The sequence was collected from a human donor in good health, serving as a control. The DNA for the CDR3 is TGCAGTGCTAGAGTCGGGACTAGCGGGGGCGACTACAATGAGCAGTTCTTC. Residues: CSARVGTSGGDYNEQFF.